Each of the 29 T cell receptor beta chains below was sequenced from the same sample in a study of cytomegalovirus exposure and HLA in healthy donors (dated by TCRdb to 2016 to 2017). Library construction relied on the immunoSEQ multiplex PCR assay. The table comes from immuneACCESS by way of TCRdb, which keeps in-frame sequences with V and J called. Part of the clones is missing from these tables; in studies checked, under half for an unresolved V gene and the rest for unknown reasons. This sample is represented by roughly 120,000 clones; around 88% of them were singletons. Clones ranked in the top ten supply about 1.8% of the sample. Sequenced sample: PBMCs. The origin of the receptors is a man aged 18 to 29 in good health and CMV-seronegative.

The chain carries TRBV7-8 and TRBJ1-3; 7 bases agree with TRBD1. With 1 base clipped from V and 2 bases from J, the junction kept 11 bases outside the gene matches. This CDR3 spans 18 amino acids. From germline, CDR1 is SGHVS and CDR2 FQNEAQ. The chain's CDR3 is CASSLGTSQGRPGNTIYF. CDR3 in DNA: TGTGCCAGCAGCTTAGGAACTTCACAGGGGCGTCCTGGAAACACCATATATTTT.

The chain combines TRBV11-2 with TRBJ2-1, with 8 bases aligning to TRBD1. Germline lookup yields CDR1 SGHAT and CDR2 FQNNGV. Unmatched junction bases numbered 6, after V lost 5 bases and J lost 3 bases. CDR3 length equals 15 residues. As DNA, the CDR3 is TGTGCCAGCAGCCTAACAGGGGGTAACTACAATGAGCAGTTCTTC. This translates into CASSLTGGNYNEQFF.

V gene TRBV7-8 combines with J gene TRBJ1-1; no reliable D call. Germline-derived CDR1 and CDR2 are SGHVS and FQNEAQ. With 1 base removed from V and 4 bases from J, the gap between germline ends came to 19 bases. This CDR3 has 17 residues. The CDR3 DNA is TGTGCCAGCAGCTTAGGGTTCAAAATTCCGGGAATCACTGAAGCTTTCTTT. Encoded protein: CASSLGFKIPGITEAFF.

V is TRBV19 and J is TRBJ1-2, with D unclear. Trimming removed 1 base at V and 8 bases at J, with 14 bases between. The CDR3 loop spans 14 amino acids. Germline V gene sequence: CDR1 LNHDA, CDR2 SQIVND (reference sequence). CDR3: CASSIAGGLYGYTF. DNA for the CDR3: TGTGCCAGTAGTATAGCAGGTGGTTTGTACGGCTACACCTTC.

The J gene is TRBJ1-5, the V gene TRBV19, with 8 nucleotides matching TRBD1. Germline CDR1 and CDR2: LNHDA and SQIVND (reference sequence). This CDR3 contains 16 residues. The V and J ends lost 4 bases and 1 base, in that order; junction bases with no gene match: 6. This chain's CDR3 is CASSTGQGTSNQPQHF. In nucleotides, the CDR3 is TGTGCCAGTAGTACCGGACAGGGCACCAGCAATCAGCCCCAGCATTTT.

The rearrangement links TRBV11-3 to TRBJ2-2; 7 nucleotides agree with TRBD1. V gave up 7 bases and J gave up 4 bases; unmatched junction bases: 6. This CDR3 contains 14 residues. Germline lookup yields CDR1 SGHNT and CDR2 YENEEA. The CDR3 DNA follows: TGTGCCAGCACCCAAAACAGGGGCACCGGGGAGCTGTTTTTT. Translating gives CASTQNRGTGELFF.

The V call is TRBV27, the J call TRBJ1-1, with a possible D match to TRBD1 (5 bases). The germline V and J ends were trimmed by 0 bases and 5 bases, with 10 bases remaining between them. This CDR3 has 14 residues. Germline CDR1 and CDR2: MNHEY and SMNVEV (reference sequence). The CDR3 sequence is CASSLSQGRTEAFF. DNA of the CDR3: TGTGCCAGCAGTTTATCCCAGGGTCGAACTGAAGCTTTCTTT.

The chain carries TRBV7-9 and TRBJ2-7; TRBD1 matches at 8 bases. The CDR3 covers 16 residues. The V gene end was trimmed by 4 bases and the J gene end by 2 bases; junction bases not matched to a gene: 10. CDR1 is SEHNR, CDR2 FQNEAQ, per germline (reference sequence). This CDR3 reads CASSSGFRGRPYEQYF. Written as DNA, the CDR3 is TGTGCCAGCAGCTCGGGCTTCAGGGGGCGACCCTACGAGCAGTACTTC.

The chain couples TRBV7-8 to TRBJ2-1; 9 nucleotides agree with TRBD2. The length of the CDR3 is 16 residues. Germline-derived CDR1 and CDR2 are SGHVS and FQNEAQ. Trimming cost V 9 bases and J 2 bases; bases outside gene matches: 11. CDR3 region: CASQDSGSTAYNEQFF. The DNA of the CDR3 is TGTGCCAGTCAGGATAGCGGGAGTACGGCCTACAATGAGCAGTTCTTC.

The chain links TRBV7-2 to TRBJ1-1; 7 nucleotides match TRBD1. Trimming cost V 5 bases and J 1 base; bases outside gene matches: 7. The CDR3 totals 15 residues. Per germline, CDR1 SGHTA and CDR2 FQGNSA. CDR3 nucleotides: TGTGCCAGCAGCCCCCAGACAGGGAAGAACACTGAAGCTTTCTTT. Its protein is CASSPQTGKNTEAFF.

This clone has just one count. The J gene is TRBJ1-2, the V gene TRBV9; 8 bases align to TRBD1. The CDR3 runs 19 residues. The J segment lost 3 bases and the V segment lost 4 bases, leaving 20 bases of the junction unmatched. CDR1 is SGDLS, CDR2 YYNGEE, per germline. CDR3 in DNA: TGTGCCAGCAGCCCCCCAACGTCCGGGACAGGCGATCTTCACTATGGCTACACCTTC. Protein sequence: CASSPPTSGTGDLHYGYTF. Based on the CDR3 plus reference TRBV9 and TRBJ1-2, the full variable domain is DSGVTQTPKHLITATGQRVTLRCSPRSGDLSVYWYQQSLDQGLQFLIQYYNGEERAKGNILERFSAQQFPDLHSELNLSSLELGDSALYFCASSPPTSGTGDLHYGYTFGSGTRLTVV.

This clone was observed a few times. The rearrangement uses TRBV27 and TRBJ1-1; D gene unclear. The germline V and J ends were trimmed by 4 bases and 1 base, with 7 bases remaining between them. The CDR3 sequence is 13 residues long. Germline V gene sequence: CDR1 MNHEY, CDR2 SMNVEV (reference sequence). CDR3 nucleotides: TGTGCCAGCAGTTCTTACACGAACACTGAAGCTTTCTTT. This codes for CASSSYTNTEAFF.

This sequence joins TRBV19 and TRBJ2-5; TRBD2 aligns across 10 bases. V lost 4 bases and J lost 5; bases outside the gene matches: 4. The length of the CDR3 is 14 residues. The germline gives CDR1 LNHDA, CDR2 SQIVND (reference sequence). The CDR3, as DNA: TGTGCCAGTAGTAGAAGCGGGGGGGCCGAGACCCAGTACTTC. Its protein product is CASSRSGGAETQYF.

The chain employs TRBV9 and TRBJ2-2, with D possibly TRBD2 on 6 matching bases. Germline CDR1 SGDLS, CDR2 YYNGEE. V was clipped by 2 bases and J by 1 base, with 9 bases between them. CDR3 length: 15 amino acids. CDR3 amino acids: CASSVEGRNTGELFF. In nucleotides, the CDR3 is TGTGCCAGCAGCGTGGAGGGGCGGAACACCGGGGAGCTGTTTTTT.

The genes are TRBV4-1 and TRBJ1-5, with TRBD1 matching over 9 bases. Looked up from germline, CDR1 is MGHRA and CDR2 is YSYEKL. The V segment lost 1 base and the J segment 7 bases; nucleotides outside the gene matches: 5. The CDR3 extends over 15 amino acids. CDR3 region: CASSQGTGAAQPQHF. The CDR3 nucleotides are TGCGCCAGCAGCCAAGGGACAGGGGCGGCCCAGCCCCAGCATTTT.

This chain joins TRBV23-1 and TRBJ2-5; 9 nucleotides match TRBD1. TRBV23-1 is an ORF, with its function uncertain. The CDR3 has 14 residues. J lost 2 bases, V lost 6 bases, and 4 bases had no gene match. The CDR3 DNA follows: TGCGCCAGCAGCGGACAGGGGAAACAAGAGACCCAGTACTTC. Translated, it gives CASSGQGKQETQYF.

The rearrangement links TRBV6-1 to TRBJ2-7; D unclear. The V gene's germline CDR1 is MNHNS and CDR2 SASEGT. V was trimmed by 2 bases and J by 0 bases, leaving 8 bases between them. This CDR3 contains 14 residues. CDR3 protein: CASSERGTSYEQYF. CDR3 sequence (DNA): TGTGCCAGCAGTGAACGCGGAACCTCCTACGAGCAGTACTTC.

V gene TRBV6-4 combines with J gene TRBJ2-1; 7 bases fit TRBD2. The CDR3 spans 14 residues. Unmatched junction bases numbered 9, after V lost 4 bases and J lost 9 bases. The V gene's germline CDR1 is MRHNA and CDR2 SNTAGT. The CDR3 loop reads CASSAGSGGGEQFF. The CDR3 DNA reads TGTGCCAGCAGTGCCGGATCTGGCGGGGGTGAGCAGTTCTTC.

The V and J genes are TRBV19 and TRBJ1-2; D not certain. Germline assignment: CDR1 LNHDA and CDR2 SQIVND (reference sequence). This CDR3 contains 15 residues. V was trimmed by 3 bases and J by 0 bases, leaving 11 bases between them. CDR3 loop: CASSISSGTNYGYTF. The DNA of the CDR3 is TGTGCCAGTAGTATCTCTTCCGGGACTAACTATGGCTACACCTTC.

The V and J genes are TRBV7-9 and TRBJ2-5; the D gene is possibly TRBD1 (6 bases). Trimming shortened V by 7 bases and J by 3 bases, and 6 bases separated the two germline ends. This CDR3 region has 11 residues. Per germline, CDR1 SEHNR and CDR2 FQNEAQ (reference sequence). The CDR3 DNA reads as TGTGCCAGCAACAGGGAAGAGACCCAGTACTTC. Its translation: CASNREETQYF.

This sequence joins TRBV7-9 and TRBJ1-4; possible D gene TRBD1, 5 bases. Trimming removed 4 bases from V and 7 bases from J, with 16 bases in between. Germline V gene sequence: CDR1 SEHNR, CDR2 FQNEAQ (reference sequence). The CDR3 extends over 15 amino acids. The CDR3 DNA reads TGTGCCAGCAGCTCCACACGTCAGGGAACTGAAAAACTGTTTTTT. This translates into CASSSTRQGTEKLFF.

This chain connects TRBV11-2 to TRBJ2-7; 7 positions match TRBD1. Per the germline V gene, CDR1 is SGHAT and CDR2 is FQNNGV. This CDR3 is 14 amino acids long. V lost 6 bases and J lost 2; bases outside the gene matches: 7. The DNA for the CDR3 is TGTGCCAGCAGACGAACAGGGGCTACCTACGAGCAGTACTTC. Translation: CASRRTGATYEQYF.

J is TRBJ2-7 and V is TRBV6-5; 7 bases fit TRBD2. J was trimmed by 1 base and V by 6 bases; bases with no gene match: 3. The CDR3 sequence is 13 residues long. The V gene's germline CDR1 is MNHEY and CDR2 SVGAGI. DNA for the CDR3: TGTGCCAGCAGACGGCGGGAGTCCTACGAGCAGTACTTC. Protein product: CASRRRESYEQYF.

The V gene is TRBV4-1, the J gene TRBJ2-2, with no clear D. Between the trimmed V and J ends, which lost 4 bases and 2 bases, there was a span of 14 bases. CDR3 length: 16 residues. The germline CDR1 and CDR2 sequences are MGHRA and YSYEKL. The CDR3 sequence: CASSRSLSGNTGELFF. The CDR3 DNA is TGCGCCAGCAGCCGGTCGCTGTCAGGTAACACCGGGGAGCTGTTTTTT.

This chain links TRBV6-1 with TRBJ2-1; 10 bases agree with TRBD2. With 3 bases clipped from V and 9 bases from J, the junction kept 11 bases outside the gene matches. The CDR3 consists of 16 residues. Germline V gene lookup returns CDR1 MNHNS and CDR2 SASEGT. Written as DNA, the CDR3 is TGTGCCAGCAGTGACCTAGCGGGAGACTCTGCGGGTGAGCAGTTCTTC. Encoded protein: CASSDLAGDSAGEQFF.

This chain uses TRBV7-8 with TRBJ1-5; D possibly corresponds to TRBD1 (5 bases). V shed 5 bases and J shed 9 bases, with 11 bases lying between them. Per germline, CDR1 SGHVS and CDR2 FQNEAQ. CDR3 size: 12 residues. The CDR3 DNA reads TGTGCCAGCAGCCGCGACAGTGGGCCCCAGCATTTT. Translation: CASSRDSGPQHF.

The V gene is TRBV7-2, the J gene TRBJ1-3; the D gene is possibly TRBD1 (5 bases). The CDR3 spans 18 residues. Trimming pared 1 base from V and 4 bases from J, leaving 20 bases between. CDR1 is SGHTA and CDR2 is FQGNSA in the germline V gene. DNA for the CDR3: TGTGCCAGCAGCTTAGGCCCGGGGGGGTTTTCGAGGGGAAACACCATATATTTT. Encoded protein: CASSLGPGGFSRGNTIYF.

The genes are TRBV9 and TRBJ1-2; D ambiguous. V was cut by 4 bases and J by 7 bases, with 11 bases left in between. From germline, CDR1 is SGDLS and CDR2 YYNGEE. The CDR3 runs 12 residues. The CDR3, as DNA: TGTGCCAGCAGCCCAGGAGGTCTTGGCTACACCTTC. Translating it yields CASSPGGLGYTF.

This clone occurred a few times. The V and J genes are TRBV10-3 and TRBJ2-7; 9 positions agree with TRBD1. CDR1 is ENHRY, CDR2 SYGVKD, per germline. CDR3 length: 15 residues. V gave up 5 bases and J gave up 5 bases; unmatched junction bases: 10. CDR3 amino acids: CAISMGQGLAHEQYF. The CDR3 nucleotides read TGTGCCATCAGTATGGGACAGGGTCTAGCCCACGAGCAGTACTTC.